A single sample is the source of the 27 T cell receptor beta chains below, sequenced in a study of blood T cell repertoires in COVID-19. Data came from immunoSEQ multiplex PCR; TCRdb stores just in-frame clones and leaves some out. The table shows 250,000 to 300,000 clones, with more than 85% occurring only once. The sequenced sample consisted of peripheral blood. The receptors derive from a young man with active or convalescent COVID-19.

The rearrangement joins TRBV9 to TRBJ1-2; possibly TRBD1 for D (5 bases). Between the trimmed V and J ends, which lost 5 bases and 6 bases, there was a span of 26 bases. CDR1 and CDR2 from the germline V gene are SGDLS and YYNGEE. CDR3 length: 17 amino acids. The CDR3 region has the DNA TGTGCCAGCAGTTACGGTGACGGGGCCGGGAGTGGAGATGGCTACACCTTC. Its translation is CASSYGDGAGSGDGYTF.

This chain connects TRBV2 to TRBJ1-4; D not certain. The CDR3 contains 14 residues. Germline V gene lookup returns CDR1 SNHLY and CDR2 FYNNEI. The V gene lost 5 bases and the J gene lost 3 bases, with 10 bases spanning the gap. The CDR3 loop is CASSFENSNEKLFF. As DNA, the CDR3 is TGTGCCAGCAGTTTCGAAAACTCTAATGAAAAACTGTTTTTT.

The chain is built from TRBV7-9 and TRBJ2-1; TRBD2 matches 10 bases. Trimming at V came to 0 bases and at J to 2 bases, leaving 1 base not matched to a gene. CDR3 length: 16 residues. Germline CDR1 and CDR2: SEHNR and FQNEAQ (reference sequence). CDR3 amino acids: CASSLALAGAYNEQFF. The CDR3 DNA follows: TGTGCCAGCAGCTTAGCCCTAGCGGGAGCCTACAATGAGCAGTTCTTC.

The CDR3 here is CASSPPGVAKNIQYF. Here the CDR3 DNA reads TGTGCCAGCAGTCCCCCCGGGGTTGCCAAAAACATTCAGTACTTC. V is TRBV28 and J is TRBJ2-4; D possibly corresponds to TRBD2 (5 bases). The CDR3 totals 15 residues. V shed 5 bases and J shed 1 base, with 12 bases lying between them. Per the germline V gene, CDR1 is MDHEN and CDR2 is SYDVKM.

Of note for this clone: At one end, the junction sequence differs from germline, possibly due to a read error. The chain is built from TRBV7-7 and TRBJ1-4, with D uncertain. This CDR3 comprises 13 residues. Per the germline V gene, CDR1 is SSHAT and CDR2 is FNYEAQ (reference sequence). The CDR3 bases are TGTGCTAGCAGCTTAGCGCCGGGAGAAAAACTGTTTTTT. Amino acids: CASSLAPGEKLFF.

This chain connects TRBV30 to TRBJ1-2, with D perhaps TRBD1 (6 bases). Germline V gene data show CDR1 as GTSNPN and CDR2 as SVGIG (reference sequence). V shed 8 bases and J shed 8 bases, with 21 bases lying between them. This CDR3 is built from 13 residues. This CDR3 is CAPDGTSGEGYTF. CDR3 coding DNA: TGTGCCCCCGACGGGACATCAGGAGAAGGCTACACCTTC.

V is TRBV6-5 and J is TRBJ2-3, with 13 nucleotides matching TRBD2. CDR1 MNHEY and CDR2 SVGAGI come from the germline V gene. Trimming took 6 bases from V and 6 from J; bases not matched to a gene: 6. The CDR3 loop spans 15 amino acids. The CDR3 loop is CASRGLAGFKDTQYF. DNA of the CDR3: TGTGCCAGCAGGGGACTAGCGGGGTTCAAGGATACGCAGTATTTT.

This clone was counted once. The gene calls are TRBV2 and TRBJ1-2, with 8 bases matching TRBD1. The CDR3 has 14 amino acids. V dropped 8 bases and J dropped 4; count of bases not matched to a gene: 9. Germline V gene lookup returns CDR1 SNHLY and CDR2 FYNNEI. CDR3 sequence reads: CASGQGARTYGYTF. As DNA, the CDR3 is TGTGCCAGCGGGCAGGGGGCGCGGACCTATGGCTACACCTTC.

This sequence joins TRBV19 and TRBJ1-5; TRBD1 matches at 9 bases. The germline V gene has CDR1 LNHDA and CDR2 SQIVND (reference sequence). J was trimmed by 1 base and V by 6 bases; bases with no gene match: 10. The CDR3 length is 17 residues. In nucleotides, the CDR3 is TGTGCCAGTAGGAGGGACAGGGACTTCATGAGCAATCAGCCCCAGCATTTT. This codes for CASRRDRDFMSNQPQHF.

The V gene is TRBV5-1, the J gene TRBJ2-7; 7 bases match TRBD1. The V gene end was trimmed by 4 bases and the J gene end by 4 bases; junction bases not matched to a gene: 8. Germline-derived CDR1 and CDR2 are SGHRS and YFSETQ. CDR3 length: 14 amino acids. The CDR3 sequence is CASSDPGQKYEQYF. Written as DNA, the CDR3 is TGCGCCAGCAGCGATCCGGGACAGAAATACGAGCAGTACTTC.

This clone was counted only a few times. The rearrangement links TRBV5-6 to TRBJ2-7; D is unresolved. The CDR3 is 12 amino acids. V was pared by 2 bases and J by 9 bases, with 12 bases between. The germline gives CDR1 SGHDT, CDR2 YYEEEE. CDR3 sequence: CASSLLTVGQYF. The CDR3 DNA is TGTGCCAGCAGCTTACTAACGGTAGGGCAGTACTTC.

This chain joins TRBV6-1 and TRBJ2-1, with no clear D. The CDR3 length is 14 residues. Germline V gives CDR1 MNHNS, CDR2 SASEGT. The V end was cut by 2 bases, the J end by 10 bases, with 15 bases between. The CDR3 coding sequence is TGTGCCAGCAGTGAAAATGACGGGTTGACCGAGCAGTTCTTC. This sequence encodes CASSENDGLTEQFF.

Notes on this clone: A much larger clone is a single base away; this may be a read error. The V call is TRBV3-1 (or the pseudogene TRBV3-2), the J call TRBJ1-6; 9 bases map to TRBD1. The J segment lost 9 bases and the V segment lost 3 bases, leaving 3 bases of the junction unmatched. This CDR3 is 14 amino acids long. CDR1 and CDR2 from the germline V gene are LGHDT and YNNKEL (reference sequence). CDR3: CASSQTGGGSPLHF. The CDR3 DNA sequence: TGTGCCAGCAGCCAGACAGGGGGGGGTTCACCCCTCCACTTT.

The chain carries TRBV27 and TRBJ1-5; 7 nucleotides match TRBD1. The CDR3 covers 14 residues. Trimming removed 3 bases from V and 5 bases from J; junction bases left unmatched: 4. CDR1 and CDR2 from the germline V gene are MNHEY and SMNVEV (reference sequence). The CDR3: CASSFDRDYQPQHF. The CDR3, as DNA: TGTGCCAGCAGTTTCGACAGGGACTATCAGCCCCAGCATTTT.

The chain has TRBV7-9 and TRBJ2-3; TRBD1 matches at 8 bases. Germline V CDR1 and CDR2: SEHNR, FQNEAQ (reference sequence). V lost 7 bases, J lost 2 bases, and 5 bases stayed unmatched. This CDR3 has 14 amino acids. The DNA of the CDR3 is TGTGCCAGCAACGGACAGGGAGACACAGATACGCAGTATTTT. It yields the protein CASNGQGDTDTQYF.

The chain employs TRBV7-2 and TRBJ2-5; weak D call: TRBD2 (6 bases). The V and J ends lost 4 bases and 2 bases respectively, with 8 bases between them. CDR3 size: 13 residues. CDR1 is SGHTA and CDR2 is FQGNSA in the germline V gene. In DNA form, the CDR3 reads TGTGCCAGCAGCTACGGGACTCAAGAGACCCAGTACTTC. It encodes CASSYGTQETQYF. The whole variable domain, filled in from reference TRBV7-2 and TRBJ2-5, reads GAGVSQSPSNKVTEKGKDVELRCDPISGHTALYWYRQSLGQGLEFLIYFQGNSAPDKSGLPSDRFSAERTGGSVSTLTIQRTQQEDSAVYLCASSYGTQETQYFGPGTRLLVL.

J is TRBJ2-7 and V is TRBV11-1; TRBD1 agrees at 9 bases. CDR3 size: 15 residues. Losses at the gene ends were 6 bases for V and 3 bases for J; bases not matched to a gene: 9. Germline V gene lookup returns CDR1 SGHAT and CDR2 FQDESV (reference sequence). The DNA for the CDR3 is TGTGCCAGCAGTTTCGACGGGACAGGGATCTACGAGCAGTACTTC. It encodes CASSFDGTGIYEQYF.

About this clone itself: Other DNA sequences in this specimen translate into the identical CDR3. J is TRBJ2-1 and V is TRBV7-6, with 8 nucleotides matching TRBD2. V lost 2 bases to trimming and J lost 0 bases; unmatched junction nucleotides: 0. Germline CDR1 SGHVS, CDR2 FNYEAQ. This CDR3 region has 15 residues. The CDR3 here is CASSLSGSSYNEQFF. CDR3 in DNA: TGTGCCAGCAGCTTAAGCGGGAGCTCCTACAATGAGCAGTTCTTC.

This clone has more than one count but fewer than ten. V gene TRBV14 combines with J gene TRBJ1-4; no clear D gene. Trimming removed 3 bases at V and 6 bases at J, with 8 bases between. The CDR3 consists of 13 residues. Germline loops: CDR1 SGHDN, CDR2 FVKESK. The CDR3 sequence: CASSQSIYEKLFF. CDR3 sequence (DNA): TGTGCCAGCAGCCAGTCCATTTATGAAAAACTGTTTTTT.

The CDR3 DNA reads TGTGCCAGCACCGAACAGGGGGGTTATGGCTACACCTTC. The encoded protein is CASTEQGGYGYTF. This chain joins TRBV5-6 and TRBJ1-2, with 8 bases lining up with TRBD1. With V trimmed by 6 bases and J by 5 bases, 6 bases remained unmatched. CDR3 length equals 13 residues. Germline CDR1 is SGHDT and CDR2 is YYEEEE.

V and J are TRBV12-5 and TRBJ2-5; TRBD2 matches 7 bases. The germline V gene has CDR1 LGHNT and CDR2 FRNRAP. CDR3 length: 15 residues. The junction had 7 bases not matched to a gene; V was cut back by 3 bases and J by 3 bases. CDR3 region: CASGLTGGIKETQYF. CDR3 bases: TGTGCTAGTGGTTTAACGGGAGGAATCAAAGAGACCCAGTACTTC.

In DNA form, the CDR3 reads TGTGCCAGCAGCTTAGGTCCAGGGGTTTATGACAATGAGCAGTTCTTC. Its protein product is CASSLGPGVYDNEQFF. The chain combines TRBV7-3 with TRBJ2-1; weak D call: TRBD1 (6 bases). The CDR3 contains 16 residues. Germline V CDR1 and CDR2: SGHTA, FQGTGA. Trimming pared 2 bases from V and 5 bases from J, leaving 16 bases between.

CDR3 DNA: TGTGCCTGGAAGAACGGGGCAGATACGCAGTATTTT. It yields the protein CAWKNGADTQYF. V gene TRBV30 combines with J gene TRBJ2-3, with D maybe TRBD2 (5 bases). The germline V gene encodes CDR1 GTSNPN and CDR2 SVGIG (reference sequence). The ends were cut back, 4 bases at V and 4 bases at J, with 9 bases in the middle. The CDR3 has 12 residues.

The sample holds one count of this clone. The chain combines TRBV29-1 with TRBJ1-1, with D possibly TRBD1 on 6 matching bases. V was shortened by 5 bases and J by 2 bases, with 18 bases between the two germline ends. In germline, CDR1 is SQVTM, CDR2 ANQGSEA. The CDR3 loop spans 15 amino acids. The CDR3 spells CSVSARGGPNTEAFF. The CDR3 coding sequence is TGCAGCGTTTCAGCCAGGGGCGGACCTAACACTGAAGCTTTCTTT.

This clone was recorded only once. The V and J genes are TRBV14 and TRBJ1-1; 9 positions match TRBD1. CDR1 is SGHDN, CDR2 FVKESK, per germline. With V trimmed by 7 bases and J by 4 bases, 7 bases remained unmatched. This CDR3 region has 14 residues. CDR3: CASIRTGEGTEAFF. CDR3 DNA sequence: TGTGCCAGCATAAGGACAGGGGAAGGCACTGAAGCTTTCTTT.

The V call is TRBV29-1, the J call TRBJ2-2; 9 bases are a match to TRBD2. Germline trimming cut 7 bases from V and 9 bases from J; bases unmatched to any gene: 12. Germline assignment: CDR1 SQVTM and CDR2 ANQGSEA. The CDR3 extends over 14 amino acids. CDR3 protein: CSASSGDTFRELFF. CDR3 in DNA: TGCAGCGCCTCTAGCGGGGATACCTTCCGGGAGCTGTTTTTT.

J is TRBJ1-3 and V is TRBV7-2; the D gene is possibly TRBD1 (5 bases). Germline V gene lookup returns CDR1 SGHTA and CDR2 FQGNSA. This CDR3 is 16 amino acids long. Trimming shortened V by 2 bases and J by 0 bases, and 11 bases separated the two germline ends. CDR3 in amino acids: CASSLRQGSSGNTIYF. The CDR3, as DNA: TGTGCCAGCAGCTTACGGCAGGGCAGCTCTGGAAACACCATATATTTT.